The entry that follows covers one T cell receptor beta chain sequence. There are a few counts of this clone. No cognate antigen has been identified for it. No per-base quality is available; no much larger clone lies one base away. This specimen includes other DNA sequences encoding the same CDR3. At one collaborating source in Seattle, patients were enrolled during active infection and were followed longitudinally through the course of disease. Each collaborating institution followed its own protocols to collect whole blood in K2EDTA tubes. For TCRbeta analysis, collaborators shipped samples in one of three forms: frozen whole blood, isolated PBMCs, or DNA extracted from either of those sample types. The data were obtained in a study of blood T cell repertoires in COVID-19 (dated by TCRdb to the early 2020s). Study-level background: Samples from collaborators originated in the United States, Italy and Spain and spanned both the acute and convalescent phases of COVID-19. The material from the prospective study consisted of cDNA or gDNA derived from T cells, B-cell-depleted T cells, or PBMCs. Subjects who had been exposed to COVID-19, were actively infected with it, or had recovered from it provided the deeply sampled blood TCRbeta repertoires that made up the dataset. A freely available public database, intended as a resource for researchers studying the immune response to SARS-CoV-2, is where the repertoires were released. Samples came from the ongoing ImmuneRACE study (first 160 participants) plus 1,254 subjects from 6 global collaborators. Nearly every sample came with metadata listing a de-identified subject ID, COVID-19 status, age in years and sex. Where available, HLA class I and class II types were obtained from metadata supplied by the sample provider rather than from assay-based typing.

From the germline V gene, CDR1 is SGHRS and CDR2 is YFSETQ. CDR3 length: 15 amino acids, cysteine to phenylalanine. CDR3 DNA is the only sequence kept; it has 45 bases, read in frame from the first base. For this chain, trimming is 4 bases at the V end and 4 bases at the J end, and the number of junction bases without a gene match is 7. What the research found in general, with its limitations: The amount of clinical and demographic metadata varied by source and participant and was provided uncurated.

TCRbeta CDR3 regions were amplified from genomic DNA using the immunoSEQ Assay, a bias-controlled multiplex PCR. Per the original workflow: Nucleated cell counts per sample were estimated from amplification of reference gene primers within the assay. To quantify the absolute abundance of each unique TCRbeta CDR3 rearrangement, sequence reads were collapsed and filtered. Productive Simpson clonality was computed per sample as the square root of Simpson's diversity index over productive rearrangements. This is the immuneACCESS table as TCRdb keeps it, with only in-frame sequences that have V and J called. A part of the clones is gone; compared with another copy, unresolved V genes explain less than half, and the rest is unexplained. D and trimming come from the DNA, and the V and J calls and clone size come from that table. Recorded for this sample are fewer than 700,000 clones; about 89% of them occurred a single time. Of the sample, about 8.2% falls within the top ten clones.

Input material: peripheral blood. This chain joins TRBV5-1 to TRBJ1-3; 8 bases in the middle match TRBD1. The clonotype comes from a woman aged 45-60 years with COVID-19, enrolled during active disease. Here is the DNA: TGCGCCAGCAGCCTTTGGACAGGGACGGGAAACACCATATATTTT. Translated, it reads CASSLWTGTGNTIYF. The variable domain in full, with residues beyond the CDR3 obtained from the reference TRBV5-1 and TRBJ1-3 genes, is KAGVTQTPRYLIKTRGQQVTLSCSPISGHRSVSWYQQTPGQGLQFLFEYFSETQRNKGNFPGRFSGRQFSNSRSEMNVSTLELGDSALYLCASSLWTGTGNTIYFGEGSWLTVV.